Presented here are 27 T cell receptor beta chains from one specimen sequenced in a study of OX40 agonist ivuxolimab in advanced cancers. Method: immunoSEQ multiplex PCR; TCRdb's copy keeps in-frame clones and lacks some. The data contain some 86,000 clones, 91% of them singletons. Sequencing used CD4+ or CD8+ T cells sorted from blood, obtained in a trial of the OX40 agonist ivuxolimab. The receptors derive from an adult with an advanced solid tumor such as melanoma, head and neck, liver or kidney cancer.

In this sample, this clone turned up a few times. The chain has TRBV21-1 and TRBJ2-7. TRBV21-1 is a pseudogene. This CDR3 is built from 17 residues. The CDR3 protein is CASSKPLFLLISYEQYF. In DNA form, the CDR3 reads TGTGCCAGCAGCAAGCCTCTCTTTCTTCTTATCTCCTACGAGCAGTACTTC.

The chain uses TRBV29-1 and TRBJ2-1; 12 bases fit TRBD2. The CDR3 extends over 15 amino acids. Germline values: CDR1 SQVTM, CDR2 ANQGSEA. The V gene end was trimmed by 3 bases and the J gene end by 7 bases; junction bases not matched to a gene: 7. The CDR3 loop is CSVDPSGRAGNEQFF. The CDR3 DNA reads as TGCAGCGTTGACCCTAGCGGGAGGGCCGGGAATGAGCAGTTCTTC.

The chain joins TRBV30 to TRBJ1-1; D call uncertain. The germline V gene encodes CDR1 GTSNPN and CDR2 SVGIG (reference sequence). Trimming took 0 bases from V and 6 from J, leaving 8 bases between them. The CDR3 loop spans 12 amino acids. This CDR3 is CAWSVGGSEAFF. DNA for the CDR3: TGTGCCTGGAGTGTGGGAGGATCTGAAGCTTTCTTT.

The chain carries TRBV9 and TRBJ2-3, with no clear D. Germline assignment: CDR1 SGDLS and CDR2 YYNGEE. This CDR3 region has 14 residues. V lost 0 bases, J lost 6 bases, and 11 bases lay in between. CDR3: CASSVGAAPDTQYF. CDR3 sequence (DNA): TGTGCCAGCAGCGTAGGTGCGGCTCCCGATACGCAGTATTTT. The full variable domain, with the rest looked up from reference TRBV9 and TRBJ2-3, is DSGVTQTPKHLITATGQRVTLRCSPRSGDLSVYWYQQSLDQGLQFLIQYYNGEERAKGNILERFSAQQFPDLHSELNLSSLELGDSALYFCASSVGAAPDTQYFGPGTRLTVL.

The chain carries TRBV10-2 and TRBJ2-1, with D maybe TRBD2 (7 bases). The CDR3 is 14 residues long. With 3 bases removed from V and 8 bases from J, the gap between germline ends came to 14 bases. Germline V gene data show CDR1 as WSHSY and CDR2 as SAAADI. Here the CDR3 reads CASSDLGGGDEQFF. The CDR3 DNA reads as TGCGCCAGCAGTGATCTGGGCGGGGGCGATGAGCAGTTCTTC.

V and J are TRBV7-6 and TRBJ1-1; D gene unclear. The CDR3 runs 13 residues. Germline V CDR1 and CDR2: SGHVS, FNYEAQ. The V gene lost 3 bases and the J gene lost 1 base, with 6 bases spanning the gap. The CDR3 region is CASSFSENTEAFF. The CDR3 DNA follows: TGTGCCAGCAGCTTTTCCGAGAACACTGAAGCTTTCTTT.

The chain uses TRBV19 and TRBJ1-3, with D possibly TRBD1 on 6 matching bases. CDR1 and CDR2 (germline): LNHDA, SQIVND (reference sequence). The CDR3 covers 14 residues. V was pared by 9 bases and J by 0 bases, with 12 bases between. This CDR3 is CASRGQNSGNTIYF. The CDR3 nucleotides are TGTGCCAGCCGTGGACAGAACTCTGGAAACACCATATATTTT.

V is TRBV2 and J is TRBJ2-7, with a tentative D call TRBD2 (6 bases). The CDR3 spans 14 residues. Germline V gives CDR1 SNHLY, CDR2 FYNNEI. V lost 6 bases, J lost 3 bases, and 15 bases lay in between. This CDR3 reads CASRDPGTRYEQYF. For the CDR3, the DNA is TGTGCCAGCAGAGACCCTGGGACTCGCTACGAGCAGTACTTC.

The chain uses TRBV5-1 and TRBJ2-3; 9 bases map to TRBD1. Germline values: CDR1 SGHRS, CDR2 YFSETQ. This CDR3 has 15 amino acids. Trimming took 4 bases from V and 5 from J; bases not matched to a gene: 8. The CDR3 here is CASSIRDRALDTQYF. The CDR3 DNA reads as TGCGCCAGCAGCATCCGGGACAGGGCACTAGATACGCAGTATTTT.

This clone was detected only once. The CDR3 protein is CASSLGRADNQPQHF. The CDR3 nucleotides are TGTGCCAGCTCCCTTGGACGAGCTGACAATCAGCCCCAGCATTTT. The V and J genes are TRBV18 and TRBJ1-5; D uncertain. V was pared by 6 bases and J by 3 bases, with 15 bases between. The CDR3 has 15 residues. Germline V gene data show CDR1 as KGHSH and CDR2 as LQKENI.

Remarks on this clone: The same CDR3 also results from other DNA sequences found in this sample. The chain has TRBV5-1 and TRBJ2-3; D gene uncertain. Trimming pared 0 bases from V and 0 bases from J, leaving 2 bases between. Per the germline V gene, CDR1 is SGHRS and CDR2 is YFSETQ. The CDR3 has 13 residues. CDR3 nucleotide sequence: TGCGCCAGCAGCTTGGACAGCACAGATACGCAGTATTTT. Its translation is CASSLDSTDTQYF.

The V call is TRBV19, the J call TRBJ2-7; 9 nucleotides agree with TRBD2. Germline CDR1 and CDR2: LNHDA and SQIVND (reference sequence). This CDR3 has 17 residues. V lost 0 bases to trimming and J lost 6 bases; unmatched junction nucleotides: 12. In nucleotides, the CDR3 is TGTGCCAGTAGTATAGATATCCTCCTAGCGGGGAGCGGCGAGCAGTACTTC. It codes for CASSIDILLAGSGEQYF.

This rearrangement joins TRBV18 to TRBJ2-2; D is ambiguous. Germline V lookup: CDR1 KGHSH, CDR2 LQKENI. This CDR3 is 17 amino acids long. V lost 2 bases, J lost 0 bases, and 13 bases lay in between. The CDR3 DNA is TGTGCCAGCTCACCAATTGTGGGCCCCCCGAACACCGGGGAGCTGTTTTTT. Amino acid sequence: CASSPIVGPPNTGELFF.

The rearrangement uses TRBV6-4 and TRBJ2-2, with D perhaps matching TRBD1 (5 bases). This CDR3 region has 14 residues. Trimming stripped 0 bases from V and 3 bases from J, with 5 bases between. Germline V gene sequence: CDR1 MRHNA, CDR2 SNTAGT. Written as DNA, the CDR3 is TGTGCCAGCAGTGACTCGACAGACACCGGGGAGCTGTTTTTT. Its translation is CASSDSTDTGELFF.

V and J are TRBV7-9 and TRBJ1-5; D not certain. V was cut by 10 bases and J by 0 bases, with 16 bases left in between. CDR3 size: 15 residues. The germline gives CDR1 SEHNR, CDR2 FQNEAQ (reference sequence). CDR3 in amino acids: CANEKRGYSNQPQHF. CDR3 nucleotides: TGTGCCAACGAAAAGAGAGGTTATAGCAATCAGCCCCAGCATTTT.

V is TRBV9 and J is TRBJ1-6; tentatively, D is TRBD1 (5 bases). Germline lookup yields CDR1 SGDLS and CDR2 YYNGEE. CDR3 length: 16 residues. Trimming left V 3 bases short and J 7 bases short, with 17 bases between. The DNA of the CDR3 is TGTGCCAGCAGCGCGTCGCGGGGGGGTGCGAATTCACCCCTCCACTTT. It codes for CASSASRGGANSPLHF.

The rearrangement joins TRBV5-4 to TRBJ2-7; D may be TRBD1 (5 bases). Germline CDR1 reads SGHNT; CDR2 reads YYREEE (reference sequence). V lost 2 bases and J lost 0, with 24 bases in between. This CDR3 is 19 amino acids long. The CDR3 region has the DNA TGTGCCAGCAGCTTTAGCTCTCGGTTCAGGGTGGCAAGCTCCTACGAGCAGTACTTC. As protein: CASSFSSRFRVASSYEQYF.

The chain carries TRBV5-1 and TRBJ2-6, with 12 bases that match TRBD1. The ends lost 6 bases at V and 0 bases at J; junction bases unmatched: 13. Germline values: CDR1 SGHRS, CDR2 YFSETQ. The CDR3 consists of 20 residues. CDR3 amino acids: CASTPLPGQGANSGANVLTF. CDR3 in DNA: TGCGCCAGCACCCCCCTCCCGGGACAGGGGGCTAACTCTGGGGCCAACGTCCTGACTTTC.

This sequence joins TRBV14 and TRBJ2-7; unclear D gene. V dropped 0 bases and J dropped 0 bases, with 6 bases sitting between them. Germline CDR1 SGHDN, CDR2 FVKESK. The CDR3 has 14 residues. The CDR3 DNA follows: TGTGCCAGCAGCCAAGACCCAGCCTCCTACGAGCAGTACTTC. Translating it yields CASSQDPASYEQYF.

The rearrangement uses TRBV6-6 and TRBJ2-5, with TRBD1 matching over 8 bases. The last part of the DNA fits TRBJ2-7 better; the J call may be wrong. CDR1 and CDR2 (germline): MNHNY, SVGAGI (reference sequence). The CDR3 sequence is 13 residues long. CDR3 amino acids: CASTRTGTYEQYF. CDR3 DNA sequence: TGTGCCAGCACCAGGACAGGGACCTACGAGCAGTACTTC.

The chain links TRBV10-2 to TRBJ2-7; 7 bases are a match to TRBD2. The CDR3 runs to 14 residues. Germline CDR1 is WSHSY and CDR2 is SAAADI. The junction had 6 bases not matched to a gene; V was cut back by 7 bases and J by 0 bases. In DNA form, the CDR3 reads TGCGCCAGCATGGGGGGAGGGAGCTCCTACGAGCAGTACTTC. Encoded protein: CASMGGGSSYEQYF.

This sequence joins TRBV5-1 and TRBJ2-7; D tentatively fits TRBD1 or TRBD2 (5 bases each). Germline CDR1 reads SGHRS; CDR2 reads YFSETQ. CDR3 length: 16 residues. Trimming took 5 bases from V and 2 from J, leaving 20 bases between them. CDR3 sequence reads: CASSSSLGDGAYEQYF. In nucleotides, the CDR3 is TGCGCCAGCAGTTCTTCTCTGGGGGACGGCGCCTACGAGCAGTACTTC.

The chain uses TRBV19 and TRBJ2-2; TRBD1 matches at 10 bases. This CDR3 contains 15 residues. Germline CDR1 and CDR2: LNHDA and SQIVND (reference sequence). J gave up 7 bases and V 4 bases, and 6 bases lay outside the gene matches. Written as DNA, the CDR3 is TGTGCCAGTAGTAGTCGACAGGGGGCCGGCGGGGAGCTGTTTTTT. This codes for CASSSRQGAGGELFF.

The J gene is TRBJ1-2, the V gene TRBV7-9; 7 bases are shared with TRBD1. The CDR3 length is 14 residues. Looked up from germline, CDR1 is SEHNR and CDR2 is FQNEAQ (reference sequence). Unmatched junction bases numbered 10, after V lost 5 bases and J lost 7 bases. This CDR3 is CASSLGTAARGYTF. In DNA, the CDR3 is TGTGCCAGCAGCCTAGGGACAGCCGCCCGTGGCTACACCTTC. Drawing the rest from reference TRBV7-9 and TRBJ1-2, the complete variable domain is DTGVSQNPRHKITKRGQNVTFRCDPISEHNRLYWYRQTLGQGPEFLTYFQNEAQLEKSRLLSDRFSAERPKGSFSTLEIQRTEQGDSAMYLCASSLGTAARGYTFGSGTRLTVV.

The V call is TRBV5-1, the J call TRBJ2-1; maybe TRBD2 (6 bases). The length of the CDR3 is 15 residues. Trimming left V 6 bases short and J 3 bases short, with 16 bases between. In germline, CDR1 is SGHRS, CDR2 YFSETQ. The chain's CDR3 is CASTGGRTVYNEQFF. Here the CDR3 DNA reads TGCGCCAGCACCGGGGGACGGACGGTCTACAATGAGCAGTTCTTC.

The V gene is TRBV29-1, the J gene TRBJ1-2; perhaps TRBD1 as D (5 bases). This CDR3 comprises 12 residues. The germline V and J ends were trimmed by 3 bases and 6 bases, with 11 bases remaining between them. Per the germline V gene, CDR1 is SQVTM and CDR2 is ANQGSEA. The CDR3 protein is CSVDRGNNGYTF. The CDR3 bases are TGCAGCGTTGATCGGGGGAATAATGGCTACACCTTC. Full variable domain (remainder filled in from reference TRBV29-1 and TRBJ1-2): SAVISQKPSRDICQRGTSLTIQCQVDSQVTMMFWYRQQPGQSLTLIATANQGSEATYESGFVIDKFPISRPNLTFSTLTVSNMSPEDSSIYLCSVDRGNNGYTFGSGTRLTVV.

The chain couples TRBV9 to TRBJ2-1; D is perhaps TRBD1 (6 bases). With 3 bases removed from V and 9 bases from J, the gap between germline ends came to 13 bases. CDR3 length equals 13 residues. Per the germline V gene, CDR1 is SGDLS and CDR2 is YYNGEE. CDR3 sequence (DNA): TGTGCCAGCAGCGATAACAGGGCTGTTGAGCAGTTCTTC. Translated: CASSDNRAVEQFF.